This T cell receptor beta chain originates from a study of T cell repertoires in cytomegalovirus infection (dated by TCRdb to between 2018 and 2021). Turning to the overall study: Donor HLA type was relevant to the analysis, because carriage of CMV infection together with the matching HLA type was indicated by public TCR beta signatures. Study-wide findings and limitations: The ex vivo response was dominated by HLA-C-restricted CMV-specific TCR beta clonotypes, which also provided the single most frequent clonotype in two of eight donors. In both this cohort and an independent approximately 370-donor cohort, the cumulative frequency of public TCR beta family members distinguished carriers of CMV infection plus the relevant HLA type.

The CDR3, cysteine through phenylalanine, is 13 amino acids long. Of all the DNA, just the CDR3 is kept, 39 bases in frame from base 1. As encoded in the germline V gene, CDR1 is SGHAT while CDR2 is FQNNGV. The germline V end is reduced by 5 bases and the J end by 7 bases; junction bases left unmatched: 4. This clonotype was picked up a small number of times. What this receptor recognizes is not known. One base away there is no much larger clone; base qualities are not given. TCRdb names Illumina HiSeq 1500 as the instrument used. The raw public data were reprocessed by TCRdb itself: fastp quality trimming at Q25, MiXCR clonotype calling, in-frame beta chains only. Each entry is one CDR3 protein sequence, shown with its most common DNA and genes. In all, the sample holds 210,000 or so distinct CDR3 sequences, and approximately 6.7% of those were seen once. Clones ranked in the top ten supply roughly 6% of the sample.

The sequencing input was PBMCs. In this chain, TRBV11-2 is recombined with TRBJ2-4; a stretch of 8 junction bases matches TRBD1. The TCR originated in a human donor in good health (CMV status not recorded). Some clones in this sample may be carry-over from other donors' samples. The base sequence is TGTGCCAGCAGCATCACAGGGGGTAACATTCAGTACTTC. This encodes CASSITGGNIQYF. Extended through the reference TRBV11-2 and TRBJ2-4 proteins, this CDR3 yields the full variable domain: EAGVAQSPRYKIIEKRQSVAFWCNPISGHATLYWYQQILGQGPKLLIQFQNNGVVDDSQLPKDRFSAERLKGVDSTLKIQPAKLEDSAVYLCASSITGGNIQYFGAGTRLSVL.